The subject of this entry is one TCR beta chain. These data are taken from a study of OX40 agonist ivuxolimab in advanced cancers. Study-level information: Patients took ivuxolimab, an agonistic anti-OX40 (CD134) antibody.

The protocol was immunoSEQ multiplex PCR, while the TCRdb copy is restricted to in-frame clones and leaves out a portion. The sample holds about 69,000 clones, approximately 90% seen once. Germline CDR1 is LGHNT and CDR2 is FRNRAP. Trimming took off 6 bases at V and 0 bases at J, with 9 bases between the two ends. This CDR3 has 14 amino acids. The TCR comes from an adult with an advanced solid tumor such as melanoma, head and neck, liver or kidney cancer. This sequence joins TRBV12-5 and TRBJ2-1, with D tentatively TRBD1 (6 bases). The input for sequencing was CD4+ or CD8+ T cells sorted from blood, taken in a trial of the OX40 agonist ivuxolimab. CDR3 coding DNA: TGTGCTAGTGGACTGGGGGCCTCCTACAATGAGCAGTTCTTC. It translates to CASGLGASYNEQFF.